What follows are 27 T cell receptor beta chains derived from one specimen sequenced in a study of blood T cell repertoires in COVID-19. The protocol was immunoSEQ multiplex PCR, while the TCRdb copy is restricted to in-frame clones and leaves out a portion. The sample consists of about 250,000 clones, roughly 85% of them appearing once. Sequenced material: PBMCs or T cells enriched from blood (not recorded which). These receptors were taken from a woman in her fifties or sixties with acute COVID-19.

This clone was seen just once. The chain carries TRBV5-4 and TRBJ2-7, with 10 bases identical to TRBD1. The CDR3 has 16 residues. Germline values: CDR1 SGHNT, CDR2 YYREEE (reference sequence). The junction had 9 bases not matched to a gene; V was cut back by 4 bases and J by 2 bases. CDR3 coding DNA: TGTGCCAGCAGCCCATCGGGGGGACAGGGGACCTACGAGCAGTACTTC. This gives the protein CASSPSGGQGTYEQYF.

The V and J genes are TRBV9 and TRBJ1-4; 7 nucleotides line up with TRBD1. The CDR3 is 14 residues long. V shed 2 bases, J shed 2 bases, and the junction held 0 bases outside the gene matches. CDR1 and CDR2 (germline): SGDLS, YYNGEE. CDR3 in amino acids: CASSVTGTNEKLFF. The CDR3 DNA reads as TGTGCCAGCAGCGTGACAGGGACTAATGAAAAACTGTTTTTT.

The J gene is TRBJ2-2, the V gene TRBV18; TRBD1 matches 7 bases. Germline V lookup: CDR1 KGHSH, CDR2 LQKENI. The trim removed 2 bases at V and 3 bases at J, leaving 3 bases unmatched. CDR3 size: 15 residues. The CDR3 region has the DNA TGTGCCAGCTCACCAGCAGGGGGTGACACCGGGGAGCTGTTTTTT. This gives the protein CASSPAGGDTGELFF. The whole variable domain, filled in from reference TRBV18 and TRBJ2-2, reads NAGVMQNPRHLVRRRGQEARLRCSPMKGHSHVYWYRQLPEEGLKFMVYLQKENIIDESGMPKERFSAEFPKEGPSILRIQQVVRGDSAAYFCASSPAGGDTGELFFGEGSRLTVL.

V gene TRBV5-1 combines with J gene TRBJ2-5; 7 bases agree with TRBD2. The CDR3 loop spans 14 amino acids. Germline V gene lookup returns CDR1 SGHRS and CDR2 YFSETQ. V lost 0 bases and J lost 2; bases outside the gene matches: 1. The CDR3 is CASSLAGGQETQYF. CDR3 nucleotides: TGCGCCAGCAGCTTGGCGGGGGGACAAGAGACCCAGTACTTC.

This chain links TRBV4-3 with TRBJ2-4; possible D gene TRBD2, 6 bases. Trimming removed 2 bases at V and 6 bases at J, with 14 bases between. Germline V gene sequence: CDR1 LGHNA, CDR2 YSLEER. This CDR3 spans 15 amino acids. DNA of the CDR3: TGCGCCAGCAGCCAATCCCTAAACGGGGGAAACATTCAGTACTTC. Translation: CASSQSLNGGNIQYF.

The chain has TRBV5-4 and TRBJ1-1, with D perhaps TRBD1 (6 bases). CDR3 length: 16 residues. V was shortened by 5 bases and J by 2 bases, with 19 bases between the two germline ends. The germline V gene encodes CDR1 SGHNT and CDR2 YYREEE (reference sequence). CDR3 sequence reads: CASSSTSGTTNTEAFF. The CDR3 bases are TGTGCCAGCAGTTCCACTTCCGGGACAACTAACACTGAAGCTTTCTTT.

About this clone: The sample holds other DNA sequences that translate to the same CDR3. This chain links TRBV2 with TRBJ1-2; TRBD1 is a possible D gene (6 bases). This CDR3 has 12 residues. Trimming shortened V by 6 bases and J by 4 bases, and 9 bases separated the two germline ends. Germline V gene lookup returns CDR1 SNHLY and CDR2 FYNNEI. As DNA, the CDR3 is TGTGCCAGCAGCGGACAGAGCTATGGCTACACCTTC. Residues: CASSGQSYGYTF.

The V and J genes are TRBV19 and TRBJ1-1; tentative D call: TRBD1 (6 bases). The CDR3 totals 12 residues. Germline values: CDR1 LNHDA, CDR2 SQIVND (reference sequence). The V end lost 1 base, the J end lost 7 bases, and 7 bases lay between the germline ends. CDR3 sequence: CASSIVRGEAFF. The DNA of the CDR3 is TGTGCCAGTAGTATAGTCAGGGGTGAAGCTTTCTTT.

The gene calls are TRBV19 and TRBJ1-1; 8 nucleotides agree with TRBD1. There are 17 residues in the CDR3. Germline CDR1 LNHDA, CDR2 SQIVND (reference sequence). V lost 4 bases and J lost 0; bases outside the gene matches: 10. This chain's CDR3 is CASSTIDRGSMNTEAFF. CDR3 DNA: TGTGCCAGTAGTACTATAGACAGGGGTAGCATGAACACTGAAGCTTTCTTT.

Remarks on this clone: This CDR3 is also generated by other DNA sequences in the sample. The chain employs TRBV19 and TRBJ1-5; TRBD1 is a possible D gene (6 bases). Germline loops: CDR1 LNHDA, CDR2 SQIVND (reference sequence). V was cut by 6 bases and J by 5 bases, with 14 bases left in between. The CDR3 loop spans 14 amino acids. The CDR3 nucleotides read TGTGCCAGTAGCATACAGGGTGGTGATCAGCCCCAGCATTTT. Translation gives CASSIQGGDQPQHF.

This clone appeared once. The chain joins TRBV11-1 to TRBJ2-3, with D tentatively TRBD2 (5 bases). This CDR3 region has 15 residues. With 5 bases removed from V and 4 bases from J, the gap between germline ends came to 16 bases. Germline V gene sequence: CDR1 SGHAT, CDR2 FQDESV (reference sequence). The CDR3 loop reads CASSQRGPDPDTQYF. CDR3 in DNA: TGTGCCAGCAGCCAGAGAGGGCCCGACCCAGATACGCAGTATTTT.

CDR3 nucleotides: TGTGCCTGGAGCCTCCGGGACAGGGCGTATCAGCCCCAGCATTTT. Amino acids: CAWSLRDRAYQPQHF. The V and J genes are TRBV30 and TRBJ1-5; 9 bases align to TRBD1. Trimming removed 3 bases from V and 5 bases from J; junction bases left unmatched: 8. This CDR3 has 15 residues. From germline, CDR1 is GTSNPN and CDR2 SVGIG (reference sequence).

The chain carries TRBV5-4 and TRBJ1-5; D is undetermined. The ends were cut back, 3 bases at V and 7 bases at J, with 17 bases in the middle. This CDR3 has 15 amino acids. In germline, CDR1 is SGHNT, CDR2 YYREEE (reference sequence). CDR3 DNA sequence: TGTGCCAGCAGCTCGTGGCCCGGAGACGGGCAGCCCCAGCATTTT. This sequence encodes CASSSWPGDGQPQHF.

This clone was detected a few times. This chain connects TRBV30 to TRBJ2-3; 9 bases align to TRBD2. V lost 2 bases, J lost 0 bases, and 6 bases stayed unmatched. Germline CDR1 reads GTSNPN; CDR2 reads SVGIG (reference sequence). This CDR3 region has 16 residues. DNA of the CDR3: TGTGCCTGGAGTTACCTAGCGGGACCTAGCACAGATACGCAGTATTTT. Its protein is CAWSYLAGPSTDTQYF.

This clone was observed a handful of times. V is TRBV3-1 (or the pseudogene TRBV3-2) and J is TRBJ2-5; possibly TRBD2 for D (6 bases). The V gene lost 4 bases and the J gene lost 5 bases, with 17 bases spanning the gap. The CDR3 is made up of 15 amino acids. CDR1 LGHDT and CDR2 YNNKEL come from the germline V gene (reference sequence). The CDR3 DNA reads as TGTGCCAGCAGCCCATTGGAGGGGAGGATCGAGACCCAGTACTTC. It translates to CASSPLEGRIETQYF.

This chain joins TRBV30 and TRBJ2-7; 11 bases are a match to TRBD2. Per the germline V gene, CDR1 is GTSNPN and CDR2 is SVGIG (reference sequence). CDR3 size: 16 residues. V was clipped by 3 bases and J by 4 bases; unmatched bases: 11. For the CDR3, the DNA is TGTGCCTGGAGCGCCAATAGACTAGCGGGGCCTTACGAGCAGTACTTC. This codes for CAWSANRLAGPYEQYF.

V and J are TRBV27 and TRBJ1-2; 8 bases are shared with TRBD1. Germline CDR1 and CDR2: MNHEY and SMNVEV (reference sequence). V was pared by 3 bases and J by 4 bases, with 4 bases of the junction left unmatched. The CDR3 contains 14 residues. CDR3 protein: CASSFGQGGYGYTF. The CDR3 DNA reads TGTGCCAGCAGTTTCGGACAGGGAGGCTATGGCTACACCTTC.

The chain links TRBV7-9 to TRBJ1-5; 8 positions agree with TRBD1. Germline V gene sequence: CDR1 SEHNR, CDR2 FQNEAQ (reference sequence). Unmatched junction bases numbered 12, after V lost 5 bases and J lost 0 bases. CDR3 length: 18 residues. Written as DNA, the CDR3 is TGTGCCAGCAGCGCCACAGGGGGGGAAAACCATAGCAATCAGCCCCAGCATTTT. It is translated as CASSATGGENHSNQPQHF.

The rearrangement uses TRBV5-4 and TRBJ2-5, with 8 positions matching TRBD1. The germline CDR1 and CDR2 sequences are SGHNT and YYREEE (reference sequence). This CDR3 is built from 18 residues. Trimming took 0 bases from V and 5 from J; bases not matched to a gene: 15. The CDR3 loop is CASSLAQGVRLSGETQYF. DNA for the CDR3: TGTGCCAGCAGCTTGGCACAGGGGGTACGATTATCCGGGGAGACCCAGTACTTC.

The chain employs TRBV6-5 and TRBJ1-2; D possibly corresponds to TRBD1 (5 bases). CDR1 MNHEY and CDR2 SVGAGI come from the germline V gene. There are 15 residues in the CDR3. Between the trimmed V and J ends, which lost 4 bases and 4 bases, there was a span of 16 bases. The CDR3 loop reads CASSFPGQGGYGYTF. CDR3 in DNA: TGTGCCAGCAGTTTCCCCGGGCAGGGAGGCTATGGCTACACCTTC.

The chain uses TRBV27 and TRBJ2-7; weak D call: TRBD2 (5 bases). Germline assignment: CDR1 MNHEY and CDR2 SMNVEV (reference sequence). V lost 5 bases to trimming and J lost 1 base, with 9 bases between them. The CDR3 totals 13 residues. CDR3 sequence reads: CASSLRGSYEQYF. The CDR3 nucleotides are TGTGCCAGCAGTCTCCGCGGGTCCTACGAGCAGTACTTC.

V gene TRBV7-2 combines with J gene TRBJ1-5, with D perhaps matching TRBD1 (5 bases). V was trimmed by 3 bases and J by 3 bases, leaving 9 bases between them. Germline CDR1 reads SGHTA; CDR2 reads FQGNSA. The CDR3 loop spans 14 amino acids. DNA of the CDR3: TGTGCCAGCAGCTTGCCAGGGTACAATCAGCCCCAGCATTTT. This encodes CASSLPGYNQPQHF.

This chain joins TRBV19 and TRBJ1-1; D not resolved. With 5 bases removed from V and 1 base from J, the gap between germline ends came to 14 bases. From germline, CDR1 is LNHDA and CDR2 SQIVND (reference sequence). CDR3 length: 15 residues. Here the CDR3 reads CASSVGRAGNTEAFF. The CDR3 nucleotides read TGTGCCAGTAGTGTAGGGAGGGCCGGGAACACTGAAGCTTTCTTT.

The CDR3 protein is CASSTTTGGIPGELFF. CDR3 in DNA: TGTGCCAGTAGTACTACGACAGGGGGCATCCCCGGGGAGCTGTTTTTT. This chain uses TRBV19 with TRBJ2-2; 10 bases line up with TRBD1. Germline lookup yields CDR1 LNHDA and CDR2 SQIVND (reference sequence). With 4 bases clipped from V and 6 bases from J, the junction kept 8 bases outside the gene matches. The CDR3 runs 16 residues.

The CDR3 spells CATGIAVSATQYF. Written as DNA, the CDR3 is TGTGCCACCGGGATAGCGGTTTCAGCTACGCAGTATTTT. This chain uses TRBV6-5 with TRBJ2-3; possible D gene TRBD2, 6 bases. The germline V gene has CDR1 MNHEY and CDR2 SVGAGI. The V end was cut by 10 bases, the J end by 8 bases, with 19 bases between. The CDR3 covers 13 residues.

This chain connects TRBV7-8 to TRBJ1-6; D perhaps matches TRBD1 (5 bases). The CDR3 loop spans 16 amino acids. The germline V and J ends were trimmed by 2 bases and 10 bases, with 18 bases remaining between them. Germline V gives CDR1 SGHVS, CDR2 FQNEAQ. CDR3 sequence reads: CASSLRPGWARSPLHF. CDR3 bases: TGTGCCAGCAGCTTAAGGCCAGGGTGGGCTAGGTCACCCCTCCACTTT.

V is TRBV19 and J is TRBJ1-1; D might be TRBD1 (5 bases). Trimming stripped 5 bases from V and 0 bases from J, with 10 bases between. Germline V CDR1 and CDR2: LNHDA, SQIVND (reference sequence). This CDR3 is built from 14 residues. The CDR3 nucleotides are TGTGCCAGTAGTTCAAACAGGCTGAACACTGAAGCTTTCTTT. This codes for CASSSNRLNTEAFF.